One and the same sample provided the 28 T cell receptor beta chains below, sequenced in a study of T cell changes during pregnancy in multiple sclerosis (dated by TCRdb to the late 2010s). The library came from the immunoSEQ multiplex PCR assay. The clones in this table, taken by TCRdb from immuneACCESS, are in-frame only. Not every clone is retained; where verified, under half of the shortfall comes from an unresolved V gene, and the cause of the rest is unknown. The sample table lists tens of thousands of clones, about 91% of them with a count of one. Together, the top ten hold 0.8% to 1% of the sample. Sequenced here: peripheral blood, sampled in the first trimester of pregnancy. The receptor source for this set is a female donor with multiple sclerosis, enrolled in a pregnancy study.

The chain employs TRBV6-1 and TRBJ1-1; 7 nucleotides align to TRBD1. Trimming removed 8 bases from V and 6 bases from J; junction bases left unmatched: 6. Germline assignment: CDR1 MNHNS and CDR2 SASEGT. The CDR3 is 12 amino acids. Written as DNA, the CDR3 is TGTGCCAGCTTAAGACAGGGCGCTGAAGCTTTCTTT. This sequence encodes CASLRQGAEAFF.

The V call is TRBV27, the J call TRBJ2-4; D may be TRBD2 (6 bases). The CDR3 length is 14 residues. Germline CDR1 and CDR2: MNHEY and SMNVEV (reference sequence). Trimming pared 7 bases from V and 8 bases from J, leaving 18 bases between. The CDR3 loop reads CASTPLPGRYIQYF. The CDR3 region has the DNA TGTGCCAGCACCCCACTGCCGGGGAGGTACATTCAGTACTTC.

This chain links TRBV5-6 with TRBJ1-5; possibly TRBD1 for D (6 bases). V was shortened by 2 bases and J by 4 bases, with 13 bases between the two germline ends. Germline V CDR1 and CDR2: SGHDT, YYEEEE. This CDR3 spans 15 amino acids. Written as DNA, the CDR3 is TGTGCCAGCAGCTTTCGTCCTAGGGGGAATCAGCCCCAGCATTTT. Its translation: CASSFRPRGNQPQHF.

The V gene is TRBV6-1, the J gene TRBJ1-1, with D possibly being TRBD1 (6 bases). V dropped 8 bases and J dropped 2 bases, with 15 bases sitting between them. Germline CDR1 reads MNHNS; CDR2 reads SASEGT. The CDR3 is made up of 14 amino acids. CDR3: CASLPRGANTEAFF. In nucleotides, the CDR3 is TGTGCCAGCTTACCGCGGGGGGCAAACACTGAAGCTTTCTTT.

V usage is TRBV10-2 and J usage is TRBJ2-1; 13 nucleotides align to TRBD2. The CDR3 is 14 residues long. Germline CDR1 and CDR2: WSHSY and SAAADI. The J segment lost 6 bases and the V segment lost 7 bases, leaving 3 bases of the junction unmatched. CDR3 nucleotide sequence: TGCGCCAGCACCCGACTAGCGGGGGGCAATGAGCAGTTCTTC. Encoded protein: CASTRLAGGNEQFF.

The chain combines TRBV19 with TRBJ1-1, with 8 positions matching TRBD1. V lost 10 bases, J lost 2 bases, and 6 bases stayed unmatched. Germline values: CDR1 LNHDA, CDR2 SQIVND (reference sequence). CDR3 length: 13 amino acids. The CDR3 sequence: CATRTGINTEAFF. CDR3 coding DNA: TGTGCCACCAGGACAGGGATCAACACTGAAGCTTTCTTT.

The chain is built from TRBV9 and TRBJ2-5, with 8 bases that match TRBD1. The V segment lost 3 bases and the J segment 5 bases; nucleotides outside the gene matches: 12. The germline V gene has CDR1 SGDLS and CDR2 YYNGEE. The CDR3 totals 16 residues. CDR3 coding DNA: TGTGCCAGCAGCGACACCCACAGGGGGGATTACGAGACCCAGTACTTC. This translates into CASSDTHRGDYETQYF.

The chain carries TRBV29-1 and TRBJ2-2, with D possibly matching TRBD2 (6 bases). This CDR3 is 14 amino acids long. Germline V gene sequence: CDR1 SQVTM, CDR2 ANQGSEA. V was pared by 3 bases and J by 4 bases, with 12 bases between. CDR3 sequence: CSVEPSDSTGELFF. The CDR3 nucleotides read TGCAGCGTTGAGCCTAGCGACAGCACCGGGGAGCTGTTTTTT.

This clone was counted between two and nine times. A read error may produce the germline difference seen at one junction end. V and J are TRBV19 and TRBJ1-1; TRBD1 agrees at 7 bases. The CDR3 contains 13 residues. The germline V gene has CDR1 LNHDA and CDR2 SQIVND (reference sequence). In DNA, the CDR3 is TGTGCCAGTAGTCCGCTTCGCTCGACAGGGAAAGACTTT. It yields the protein CASSPLRSTGKDF.

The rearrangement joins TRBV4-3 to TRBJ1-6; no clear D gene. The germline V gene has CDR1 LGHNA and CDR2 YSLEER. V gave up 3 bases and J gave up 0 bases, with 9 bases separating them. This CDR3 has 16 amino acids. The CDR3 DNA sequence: TGCGCCAGCAGCCATTCTAGAAACTCCTATAATTCACCCCTCCACTTT. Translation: CASSHSRNSYNSPLHF.

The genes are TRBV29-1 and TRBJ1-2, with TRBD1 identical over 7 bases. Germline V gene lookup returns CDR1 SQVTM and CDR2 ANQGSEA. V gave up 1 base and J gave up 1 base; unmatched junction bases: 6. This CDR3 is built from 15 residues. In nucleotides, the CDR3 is TGCAGCGTTGAAGGTTGGACAGGCCTTAACTATGGCTACACCTTC. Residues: CSVEGWTGLNYGYTF.

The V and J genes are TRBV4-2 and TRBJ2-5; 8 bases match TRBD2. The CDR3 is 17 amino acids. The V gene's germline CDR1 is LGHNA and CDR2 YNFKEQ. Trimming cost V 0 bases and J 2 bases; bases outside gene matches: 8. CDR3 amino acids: CASSQEWWRGAQETQYF. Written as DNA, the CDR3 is TGTGCCAGCAGCCAAGAATGGTGGCGGGGGGCACAAGAGACCCAGTACTTC.

The CDR3 DNA reads TGTGCCAGCAGCAAAGCACAGGGCAGGGACTATGGCTACACCTTC. It specifies CASSKAQGRDYGYTF. V and J are TRBV21-1 and TRBJ1-2; the tabulated D call, TRBD1, remains unverified against the DNA. TRBV21-1 is a pseudogene. This CDR3 comprises 15 residues.

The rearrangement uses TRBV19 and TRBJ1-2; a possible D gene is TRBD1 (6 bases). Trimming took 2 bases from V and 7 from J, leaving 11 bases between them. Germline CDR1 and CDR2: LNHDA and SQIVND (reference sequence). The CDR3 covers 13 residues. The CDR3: CASSISGGSGYTF. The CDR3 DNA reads TGTGCCAGTAGTATAAGTGGGGGCTCTGGCTACACCTTC.

The CDR3 DNA follows: TGTGCCAGCAGCCCTGGACAGGGGAGGGTGGGGAACACTGAAGCTTTCTTT. Protein product: CASSPGQGRVGNTEAFF. The V call is TRBV11-3, the J call TRBJ1-1; TRBD1 agrees at 9 bases. Germline V lookup: CDR1 SGHNT, CDR2 YENEEA. The CDR3 has 17 residues. After removal of 5 bases from V and 1 base from J, the junction contained 11 bases not matched to a gene.

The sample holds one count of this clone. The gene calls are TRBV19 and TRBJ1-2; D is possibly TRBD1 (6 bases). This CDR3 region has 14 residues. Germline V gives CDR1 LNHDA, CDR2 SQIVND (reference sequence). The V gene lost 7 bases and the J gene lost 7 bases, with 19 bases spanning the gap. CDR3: CASNQDRALPGYTF. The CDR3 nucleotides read TGTGCCAGTAACCAGGACAGAGCCCTTCCTGGCTACACCTTC.

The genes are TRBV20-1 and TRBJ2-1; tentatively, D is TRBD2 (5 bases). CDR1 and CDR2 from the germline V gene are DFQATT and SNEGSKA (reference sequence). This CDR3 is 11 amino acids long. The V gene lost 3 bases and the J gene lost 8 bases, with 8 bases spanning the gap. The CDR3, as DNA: TGCAGTGCTAGGGAGGCACATGAGCAGTTCTTC. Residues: CSAREAHEQFF.

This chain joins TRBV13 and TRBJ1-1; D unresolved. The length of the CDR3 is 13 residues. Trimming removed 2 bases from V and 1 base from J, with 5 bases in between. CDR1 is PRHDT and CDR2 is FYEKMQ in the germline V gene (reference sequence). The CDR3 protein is CASSLSGNTEAFF. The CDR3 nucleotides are TGTGCCAGCAGCTTATCAGGGAACACTGAAGCTTTCTTT.

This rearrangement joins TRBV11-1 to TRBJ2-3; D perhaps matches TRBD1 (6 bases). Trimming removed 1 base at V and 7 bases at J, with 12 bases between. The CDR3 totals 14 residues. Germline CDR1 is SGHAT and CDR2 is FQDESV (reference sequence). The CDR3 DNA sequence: TGTGCCAGCAGCTTAGATAGGGACATACATACGCAGTATTTT. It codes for CASSLDRDIHTQYF.

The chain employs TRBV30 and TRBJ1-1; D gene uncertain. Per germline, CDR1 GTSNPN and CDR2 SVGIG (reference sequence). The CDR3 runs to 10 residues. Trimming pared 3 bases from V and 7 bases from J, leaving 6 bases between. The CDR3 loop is CAWRHYEAFF. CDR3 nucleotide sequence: TGTGCCTGGAGACACTATGAAGCTTTCTTT.

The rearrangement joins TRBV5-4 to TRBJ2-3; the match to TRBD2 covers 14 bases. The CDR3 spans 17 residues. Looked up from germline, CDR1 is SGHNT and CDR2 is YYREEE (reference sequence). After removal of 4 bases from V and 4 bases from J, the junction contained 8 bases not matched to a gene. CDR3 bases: TGTGCCAGCAGCCTGCCGGGACTAGCGGGGGAGGCAGATACGCAGTATTTT. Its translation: CASSLPGLAGEADTQYF.

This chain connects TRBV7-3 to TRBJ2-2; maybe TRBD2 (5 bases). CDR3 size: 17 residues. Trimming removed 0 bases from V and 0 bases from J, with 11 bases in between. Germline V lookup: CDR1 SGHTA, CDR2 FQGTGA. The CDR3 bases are TGTGCCAGCAGCTTAACGGGGAGTCCCTCGAACACCGGGGAGCTGTTTTTT. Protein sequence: CASSLTGSPSNTGELFF.

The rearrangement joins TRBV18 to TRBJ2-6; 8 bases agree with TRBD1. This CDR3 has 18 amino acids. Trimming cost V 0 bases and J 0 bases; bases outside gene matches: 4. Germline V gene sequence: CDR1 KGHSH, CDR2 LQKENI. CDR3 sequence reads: CASSPPGQGGSGANVLTF. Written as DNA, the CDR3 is TGTGCCAGCTCACCACCCGGACAGGGAGGCTCTGGGGCCAACGTCCTGACTTTC.

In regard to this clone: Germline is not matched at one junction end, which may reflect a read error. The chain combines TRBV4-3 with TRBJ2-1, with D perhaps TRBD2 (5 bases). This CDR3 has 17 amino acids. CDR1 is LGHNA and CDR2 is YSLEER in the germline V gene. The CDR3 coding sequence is TGCGCCAGCAGCCAAGATCGGCTAGCCCCCTCCTACAATGAGCAGCTCTTC. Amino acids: CASSQDRLAPSYNEQLF.

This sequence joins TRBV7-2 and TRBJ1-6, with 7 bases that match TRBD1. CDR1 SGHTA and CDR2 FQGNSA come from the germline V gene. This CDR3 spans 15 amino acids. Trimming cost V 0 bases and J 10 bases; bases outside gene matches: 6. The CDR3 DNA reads TGTGCCAGCAGCTTAGCGACAGGGCGGGACTCACCCCTCCACTTT. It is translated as CASSLATGRDSPLHF. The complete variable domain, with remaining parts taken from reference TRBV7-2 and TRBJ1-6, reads GAGVSQSPSNKVTEKGKDVELRCDPISGHTALYWYRQSLGQGLEFLIYFQGNSAPDKSGLPSDRFSAERTGGSVSTLTIQRTQQEDSAVYLCASSLATGRDSPLHFGNGTRLTVT.

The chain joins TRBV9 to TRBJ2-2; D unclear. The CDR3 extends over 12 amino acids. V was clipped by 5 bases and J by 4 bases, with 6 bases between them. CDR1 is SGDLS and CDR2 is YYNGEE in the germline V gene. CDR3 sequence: CASSESTGELFF. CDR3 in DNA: TGTGCCAGCAGTGAGAGCACCGGGGAGCTGTTTTTT.

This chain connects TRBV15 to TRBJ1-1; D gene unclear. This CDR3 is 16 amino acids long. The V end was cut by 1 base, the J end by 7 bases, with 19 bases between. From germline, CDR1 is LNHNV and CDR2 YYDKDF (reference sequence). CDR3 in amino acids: CATSRVIGRVLGEAFF. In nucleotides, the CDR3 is TGTGCCACCAGCAGAGTCATCGGGAGGGTCCTCGGTGAAGCTTTCTTT.

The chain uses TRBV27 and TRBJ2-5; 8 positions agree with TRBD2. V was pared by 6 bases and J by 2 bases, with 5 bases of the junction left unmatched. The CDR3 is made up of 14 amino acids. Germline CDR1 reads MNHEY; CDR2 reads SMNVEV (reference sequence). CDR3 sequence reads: CASRTSELQETQYF. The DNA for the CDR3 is TGTGCCAGCAGGACTAGCGAATTGCAAGAGACCCAGTACTTC.